These T cell receptor beta chains were read from a single sample in a study of blood T cells in healthy people across ages. TCRdb called the 5' RACE reads again in MiXCR, with one record for every CDR3 protein. Altogether some 790,000 distinct CDR3 sequences are present, around 30% being singletons, with the ten largest covering 15% to 20%. The sequencing sample was made of blood. All receptors derive from a woman at least 80 years old in good health. CDR3s include the opening cysteine and the closing phenylalanine or tryptophan. Each record gives: CDR3 length, D gene, V gene, J gene, clone size, CDR3 DNA, CDR3 protein. The D gene is left open where the match is weak. A row's size may be missing; if present it is once, few, many or a size class.

length: 13; D: NA; V: TRBV20-1; J: TRBJ2-5; size: many; DNA: TGCAGTGCTAGTTCATGGGCAGGAGAGACCCAGTACTTC; CDR3: CSASSWAGETQYF
length: 12; D: NA; V: TRBV6-2/TRBV6-3; J: TRBJ1-1; size: few; DNA: TGTGCCAGCAGTTACGGGGTCGCTGAAGCTTTCTTT; CDR3: CASSYGVAEAFF
length: 13; D: NA; V: TRBV20-1; J: TRBJ2-7; size: many; DNA: TGCAGTGCTAGTCCCCAAAGCTCCTACGAGCAGTACTTC; CDR3: CSASPQSSYEQYF
length: 11; D: NA; V: TRBV7-2; J: TRBJ2-7; size: many; DNA: TGTGCCAGCAGCTCTGGCAACGAGCAGTACTTC; CDR3: CASSSGNEQYF
length: 15; D: NA; V: TRBV6-5; J: TRBJ1-6; size: few; DNA: TGTGCCAGCAGTTCCAGGGAAGGGGTCGATTCACCCCTCCACTTT; CDR3: CASSSREGVDSPLHF
length: 16; D: NA; V: TRBV6-2/TRBV6-3; J: TRBJ1-5; size: NA; DNA: TGTGCCAGCATTCATGTCACGGAATCTAGCAATCAGCCCCAGCATTTT; CDR3: CASIHVTESSNQPQHF
length: 13; D: NA; V: TRBV9; J: TRBJ1-1; size: many; DNA: TGTGCCAGCAGCAGGCACAGCAACACTGAAGCTTTCTTT; CDR3: CASSRHSNTEAFF
length: 16; D: TRBD2; V: TRBV7-2; J: TRBJ2-3; size: NA; DNA: TGTGCCAGCAGTACGACTAGCGGGTATTACACAGATACGCAGTATTTT; CDR3: CASSTTSGYYTDTQYF
length: 15; D: NA; V: TRBV5-1; J: TRBJ2-3; size: once; DNA: TGCGCCAGCAGCTCGGCGGCCGTGAGCACAGATACGCAGTATTTT; CDR3: CASSSAAVSTDTQYF
length: 15; D: TRBD1; V: TRBV4-3; J: TRBJ2-7; size: many; DNA: TGCGCCAGCAGCCAAGTTGACAGGGGGATCTACGAGCAGTACTTC; CDR3: CASSQVDRGIYEQYF
length: 18; D: NA; V: TRBV3-1; J: TRBJ1-4; size: once; DNA: TGTGCCAGCAGCCCCGGGAAGTATGCTTTCGGGGGGAATGAAAAACTGTTTTTT; CDR3: CASSPGKYAFGGNEKLFF
length: 14; D: NA; V: TRBV20-1; J: TRBJ1-2; size: NA; DNA: TGCAGTGCTAGAGATCCCTCAGGGGACCATGGCTACACCTTC; CDR3: CSARDPSGDHGYTF
length: 16; D: TRBD2; V: TRBV9; J: TRBJ2-5; size: many; DNA: TGTGCCAGCGGCCCGACTAGCGGGGGGGCCGTGGAGACCCAGTACTTC; CDR3: CASGPTSGGAVETQYF
length: 15; D: TRBD1; V: TRBV7-9; J: TRBJ1-2; size: many; DNA: TGTGCCAGCAGCTCGACAGGGGGCCAGAGCTATGGCTACACCTTC; CDR3: CASSSTGGQSYGYTF
length: 16; D: NA; V: TRBV5-1; J: TRBJ2-3; size: many; DNA: TGCGCCAGCAGCTTGGACGTCTCGGGCATCACAGATACGCAGTATTTT; CDR3: CASSLDVSGITDTQYF
length: 14; D: NA; V: TRBV12-3/TRBV12-4; J: TRBJ1-2; size: many; DNA: TGTGCCAGCAGCCCGGACGGTCGTAACTATGGCTACACCTTC; CDR3: CASSPDGRNYGYTF
length: 20; D: NA; V: TRBV3-1; J: TRBJ2-7; size: NA; DNA: TGTGCCAGCAGCCAAGGCCGTGCGGGGCCCACAGCTCTTGCTCCCTACGAGCAGTACTTC; CDR3: CASSQGRAGPTALAPYEQYF
length: 16; D: TRBD1; V: TRBV7-2; J: TRBJ2-5; size: many; DNA: TGTGCCAGCAGCTTAGCCCCAGGGGGCTTGAGGGAGACCCAGTACTTC; CDR3: CASSLAPGGLRETQYF
length: 13; D: NA; V: TRBV6-2/TRBV6-3; J: TRBJ1-2; size: many; DNA: TGTGCCAGCAGCCCGAGATCTAACTATGGCTACACCTTC; CDR3: CASSPRSNYGYTF
length: 15; D: NA; V: TRBV7-9; J: TRBJ1-3; size: NA; DNA: TGTGCCAGCAGCCTTAGCCGAACCTCTGGAAACACCATATATTTT; CDR3: CASSLSRTSGNTIYF
length: 12; D: TRBD1; V: TRBV3-1; J: TRBJ1-2; size: many; DNA: TGTGCCAGCGGACAGGGAAGGTACGGCTACACCTTC; CDR3: CASGQGRYGYTF
length: 15; D: NA; V: TRBV7-2; J: TRBJ2-5; size: NA; DNA: TGTGCCAGCAGATCCACAGGGGGGAGGGGGGAGACCCAGTACTTC; CDR3: CASRSTGGRGETQYF
length: 11; D: TRBD2; V: TRBV15; J: TRBJ2-1; size: many; DNA: TGTGCCACCAGCACTCTGGGACTACAGTTCTTC; CDR3: CATSTLGLQFF
length: 14; D: NA; V: TRBV7-8; J: TRBJ2-1; size: many; DNA: TGTGCCAGCAGCTTAGAGAGGACCCACAATGAGCAGTTCTTC; CDR3: CASSLERTHNEQFF
length: 21; D: TRBD2; V: TRBV12-3/TRBV12-4; J: TRBJ2-3; size: many; DNA: TGTGCCAGCAGTTCCCGCCGGGGGGTTAGCGGGGGAGAATTTAGCACAGATACGCAGTATTTT; CDR3: CASSSRRGVSGGEFSTDTQYF
length: 15; D: TRBD2; V: TRBV4-3; J: TRBJ2-1; size: many; DNA: TGCGCCAGCAGCCAACTACTAGCGGGGGGTAATGAGCAGTTCTTC; CDR3: CASSQLLAGGNEQFF
length: 16; D: TRBD2; V: TRBV20-1; J: TRBJ2-3; size: many; DNA: TGCAGTGCTCCCTGGGGGGCGGGGGGGCCGGCAGATACGCAGTATTTT; CDR3: CSAPWGAGGPADTQYF
length: 14; D: TRBD1; V: TRBV29-1; J: TRBJ2-7; size: NA; DNA: TGCAGCGTTGAAGGACAGGGGCTTCCCTACGAGCAGTACTTC; CDR3: CSVEGQGLPYEQYF
length: 15; D: NA; V: TRBV6-5; J: TRBJ1-2; size: NA; DNA: TGTGCCACCCGACCCGGACAAATATTTAACTATGGTTACACCTTC; CDR3: CATRPGQIFNYGYTF
length: 14; D: TRBD2; V: TRBV11-2; J: TRBJ2-1; size: NA; DNA: TGTGCCAGTAGCCAGGTTCTAGCGGGGAGGGAGCAGTTCTTC; CDR3: CASSQVLAGREQFF
length: 13; D: NA; V: TRBV2; J: TRBJ1-4; size: NA; DNA: TGTGCCAGCAGTCCGGGGGAGGGCGAAAAACTGTTTTTT; CDR3: CASSPGEGEKLFF
length: 13; D: NA; V: TRBV12-3/TRBV12-4; J: TRBJ2-1; size: many; DNA: TGTGCCAGCAGTAAAAACAGGAGAAATGAGCAGTTCTTC; CDR3: CASSKNRRNEQFF
length: 16; D: NA; V: TRBV25-1; J: TRBJ2-1; size: few; DNA: TGTGCCAGCAGGGGACTAAGGGACAGCGAAAAGAATGAGCAGTTCTTC; CDR3: CASRGLRDSEKNEQFF
length: 12; D: NA; V: TRBV12-3/TRBV12-4; J: TRBJ2-3; size: NA; DNA: TGTGCCAGCAGTATCTGCGCAGATACGCAGTATTTT; CDR3: CASSICADTQYF
length: 12; D: NA; V: TRBV12-3/TRBV12-4; J: TRBJ2-4; size: NA; DNA: TGTGCCAGCAGTCTTAGGCGTCCCATTCAGTACTTC; CDR3: CASSLRRPIQYF
length: 14; D: NA; V: TRBV5-1; J: TRBJ2-7; size: NA; DNA: TGCGCCAGCAGCTTGGGCAGGGAAACCCACGAGCAGTACTTC; CDR3: CASSLGRETHEQYF
length: 15; D: NA; V: TRBV7-9; J: TRBJ1-4; size: NA; DNA: TGTGCCAGCAGCTTAGTTGGGGGAGTGGATGAAAAACTGTTTTTT; CDR3: CASSLVGGVDEKLFF
length: 13; D: NA; V: TRBV7-9; J: TRBJ1-4; size: NA; DNA: TGTGCCAGCGGGGTGGCAGGGAGCGAAAAACTGTTTTTT; CDR3: CASGVAGSEKLFF
length: 12; D: NA; V: TRBV12-3/TRBV12-4; J: TRBJ2-2; size: NA; DNA: TGTGCCAGCAGTTTAACTGCCGGGGAGGAGTTTTTT; CDR3: CASSLTAGEEFF
length: 16; D: NA; V: TRBV5-6; J: TRBJ2-2; size: NA; DNA: TGTGCCAGCAGCCCCGTGGGGGGGCCCCACACCGGGGAGCTGTTTTTT; CDR3: CASSPVGGPHTGELFF
length: 15; D: NA; V: TRBV11-2; J: TRBJ2-1; size: few; DNA: TGTGCCAGCAGCCTCCTCTCATCGACTCCCGGCGAGCAGTTCTTC; CDR3: CASSLLSSTPGEQFF
length: 13; D: TRBD1; V: TRBV19; J: TRBJ1-5; size: few; DNA: TGTGCCAGTAGCGGACAGGTCAATCAGCCCCAGCATTTT; CDR3: CASSGQVNQPQHF
length: 15; D: NA; V: TRBV6-5; J: TRBJ1-5; size: NA; DNA: TGTGCCAGCAGTGGTACATTTAGTAGCAATCAGCCCCAGCATTTT; CDR3: CASSGTFSSNQPQHF
length: 12; D: NA; V: TRBV11-2; J: TRBJ1-1; size: few; DNA: TGTGCCAGCAGCCCCAAGAACACTGAAGCTTTCTTT; CDR3: CASSPKNTEAFF
length: 14; D: TRBD1; V: TRBV18; J: TRBJ2-5; size: few; DNA: TGTGCCAGCCCACCGGACAGGGGCCAAGAGACCCAGTACTTC; CDR3: CASPPDRGQETQYF
length: 19; D: TRBD2; V: TRBV20-1; J: TRBJ2-1; size: NA; DNA: TGCAGTGCTAGAGATGTGGCACTAGCGGGGGGGCTGTCAGAGGATGAGCAGTTCTTC; CDR3: CSARDVALAGGLSEDEQFF
length: 15; D: TRBD2; V: TRBV7-2; J: TRBJ2-7; size: NA; DNA: TGTGCCAGCAGCGGCCTAAGCGGGGGTGCCTACGAGCAGTACTTC; CDR3: CASSGLSGGAYEQYF
length: 17; D: NA; V: TRBV15; J: TRBJ1-5; size: many; DNA: TGTGCCACCAGCAGAGCCCTCGGGGGAGGTTACAATCAGCCCCAGCATTTT; CDR3: CATSRALGGGYNQPQHF
length: 17; D: TRBD2; V: TRBV2; J: TRBJ2-3; size: many; DNA: TGTGCCAGCAGCTCCGGGACTAGCGGGGACAACACAGATACGCAGTATTTT; CDR3: CASSSGTSGDNTDTQYF